Listed below are T cell receptor beta chains from one sample, sequenced in a study of human T cells and chemical hapten exposure. TCRdb reanalysed the RACE reads using MiXCR and keeps one entry per CDR3 protein. The sample records a few hundred thousand distinct CDR3 sequences, about 6% being singletons. This sample comprised whole blood, obtained in connection with sensitization to the hapten diphenylcyclopropenone (DPC). The source of these receptors is a woman aged 18-35 years with alopecia areata. Some clones in this sample may be carry-over from other donors' samples. Each CDR3 is given without its conserved first and last residue. Each record gives: V gene, clone size, CDR3 protein. Rows give clone size only sometimes, using once, few, many, or a class for an expanded clone.

v_gene: TRBV7-9; abundance: few; CDR3aa: ASSSSGSNYGYT
v_gene: TRBV7-6; abundance: .; CDR3aa: ASSRTGGKYGYT
v_gene: TRBV7-2; abundance: few; CDR3aa: ASSLAGSGGYNEQF
v_gene: TRBV20-1; abundance: few; CDR3aa: SAREGVLYEQY
v_gene: TRBV28; abundance: few; CDR3aa: ASRDASYGYT
v_gene: TRBV29-1; abundance: many; CDR3aa: SVESGTDSGNTIY
v_gene: TRBV5-1; abundance: .; CDR3aa: ASSLRGNPLSGAYNEQF
v_gene: TRBV12-3/TRBV12-4; abundance: few; CDR3aa: ASSGSHTPGELF
v_gene: TRBV7-2; abundance: few; CDR3aa: ASSYRPYSGGAKDTQY
v_gene: TRBV6-5; abundance: many; CDR3aa: ASSYGTFWSGGYT
v_gene: TRBV7-9; abundance: .; CDR3aa: ASSPPGGSEAF
v_gene: TRBV6-5; abundance: few; CDR3aa: ASSRGHTNQPQH
v_gene: TRBV29-1; abundance: .; CDR3aa: SVESQGTYEQY
v_gene: TRBV5-1; abundance: few; CDR3aa: ASSLGQGTGELF
v_gene: TRBV2; abundance: few; CDR3aa: ATGKEGYNSPLH
v_gene: TRBV20-1; abundance: .; CDR3aa: SAASGTDNTEAF
v_gene: TRBV3-1; abundance: few; CDR3aa: ASSQLQDIQY
v_gene: TRBV2; abundance: .; CDR3aa: ASSLMPGPQETQY
v_gene: TRBV7-7; abundance: few; CDR3aa: ASSSYRGHEQY
v_gene: TRBV28; abundance: .; CDR3aa: ASRPYGGLYNEQF
v_gene: TRBV6-2/TRBV6-3; abundance: few; CDR3aa: ASSYSGSLPEAF
v_gene: TRBV24-1; abundance: .; CDR3aa: ATSDDRVYSNQPQH
v_gene: TRBV9; abundance: many; CDR3aa: ASSPKGWGAEKLF
v_gene: TRBV6-1; abundance: many; CDR3aa: ASSPHSSNEKLF
v_gene: TRBV27; abundance: .; CDR3aa: ASSLKGTGATEAF
v_gene: TRBV28; abundance: many; CDR3aa: ASSLENRGGYT
v_gene: TRBV27; abundance: many; CDR3aa: ASSPGQGWSPTFSGANVLT
v_gene: TRBV11-2; abundance: .; CDR3aa: ASSSRGSGTDTQY
v_gene: TRBV4-2; abundance: few; CDR3aa: ASSQDHRGHEY
v_gene: TRBV12-3/TRBV12-4; abundance: .; CDR3aa: ASSSHSLRHGYT
v_gene: TRBV9; abundance: few; CDR3aa: ASSVSPLMNTEAF
v_gene: TRBV12-3/TRBV12-4; abundance: few; CDR3aa: ASSLIFRNEQF
v_gene: TRBV27; abundance: many; CDR3aa: ASREPGGRTDTQY
v_gene: TRBV29-1; abundance: many; CDR3aa: SVLDRTRTEAF
v_gene: TRBV6-1; abundance: many; CDR3aa: ASSEGGWQGAAF
v_gene: TRBV3-1; abundance: few; CDR3aa: ASSQADRADTQY
v_gene: TRBV27; abundance: few; CDR3aa: ASTPGLAGGNNEQF
v_gene: TRBV12-3/TRBV12-4; abundance: many; CDR3aa: ASSPPGAGENEQF
v_gene: TRBV27; abundance: many; CDR3aa: ASSSSSGTGPRKLF
v_gene: TRBV20-1; abundance: few; CDR3aa: SASPLTASGNTIY
v_gene: TRBV5-6; abundance: many; CDR3aa: ASSLGYPGPYEQY
v_gene: TRBV5-1; abundance: many; CDR3aa: ASSPTGGLGNQPQH
v_gene: TRBV18; abundance: few; CDR3aa: ASSLGLPGQGYNEQF
v_gene: TRBV20-1; abundance: few; CDR3aa: SARFQGVANEKLF